Below, one T cell receptor beta chain is given with its context. This table comes from immunoSEQ multiplex PCR, and its TCRdb copy is limited to in-frame clones, with some not included. There are 150,000 to 200,000 clones in the sample; 85% to 90% occur only once, and less than 8% lies in the top ten. Deletions cut 5 bases from V and 0 bases from J, with 11 bases between. Germline-derived CDR1 and CDR2 are SGHVS and FQNEAQ. The CDR3 runs 15 residues. The source of the sample is a study of blood T cell repertoires in COVID-19. Study details: Spain, Italy and the United States supplied samples that represented acute and convalescent COVID-19.

Participants had their cohort set by participant-reported clinical history. The recovered donors of Cohort 3 showed two negative PCRs, clearance, or symptom resolution. Sequencing was carried out using PBMCs or T cells enriched from blood (not recorded which). The chain combines TRBV7-8 with TRBJ2-1; D is ambiguous. This TCR came from a woman aged 45-60 years who had recovered from COVID-19. This CDR3 is CASSVTASSYNEQFF. CDR3 DNA: TGTGCCAGCAGCGTGACTGCGAGCTCCTACAATGAGCAGTTCTTC.